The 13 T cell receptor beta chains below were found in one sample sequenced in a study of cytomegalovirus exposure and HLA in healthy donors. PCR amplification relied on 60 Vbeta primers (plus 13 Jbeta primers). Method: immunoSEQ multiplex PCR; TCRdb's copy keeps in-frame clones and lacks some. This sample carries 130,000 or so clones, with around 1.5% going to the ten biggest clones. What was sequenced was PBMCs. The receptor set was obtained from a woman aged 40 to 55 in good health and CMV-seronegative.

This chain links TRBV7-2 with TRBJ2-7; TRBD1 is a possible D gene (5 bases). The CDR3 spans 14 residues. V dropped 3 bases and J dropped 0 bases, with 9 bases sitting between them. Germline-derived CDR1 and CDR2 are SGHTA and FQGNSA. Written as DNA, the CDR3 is TGTGCCAGCAGCTTGAGACAGAACTCCTACGAGCAGTACTTC. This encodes CASSLRQNSYEQYF.

The DNA for the CDR3 is TGTGCCAGTAGTGCAGGACTAGCGGGGGGGCTAACAGATACGCAGTATTTT. Translating gives CASSAGLAGGLTDTQYF. The chain has TRBV19 and TRBJ2-3, with 15 bases matching TRBD2. The germline V gene encodes CDR1 LNHDA and CDR2 SQIVND (reference sequence). The V and J ends lost 5 bases and 3 bases, in that order; junction bases with no gene match: 6. The CDR3 loop spans 17 amino acids.

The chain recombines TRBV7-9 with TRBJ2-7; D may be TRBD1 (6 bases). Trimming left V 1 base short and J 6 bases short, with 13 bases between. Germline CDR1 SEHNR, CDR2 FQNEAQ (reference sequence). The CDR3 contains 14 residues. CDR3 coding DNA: TGTGCCAGCAGCTTAGTCTCGGCAGGGGCCGAGCAGTACGTC. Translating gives CASSLVSAGAEQYV.

The chain's CDR3 is CASSTSTGGETQYF. CDR3 bases: TGTGCCAGCAGTACTAGTACAGGGGGAGAGACCCAGTACTTC. The chain recombines TRBV28 with TRBJ2-5, with 8 positions matching TRBD1. The junction had 6 bases not matched to a gene; V was cut back by 5 bases and J by 4 bases. Germline V gene sequence: CDR1 MDHEN, CDR2 SYDVKM. CDR3 length: 14 residues.

This CDR3 is CASSVRDNLYF. The CDR3 DNA is TGTGCCAGCAGTGTCCGGGATAACTTGTACTTC. The chain recombines TRBV2 with TRBJ2-5, with a possible D match to TRBD2 (5 bases). The germline CDR1 and CDR2 sequences are SNHLY and FYNNEI. The CDR3 sequence is 11 residues long. V lost 4 bases and J 13 bases, leaving 13 bases between the germline ends.

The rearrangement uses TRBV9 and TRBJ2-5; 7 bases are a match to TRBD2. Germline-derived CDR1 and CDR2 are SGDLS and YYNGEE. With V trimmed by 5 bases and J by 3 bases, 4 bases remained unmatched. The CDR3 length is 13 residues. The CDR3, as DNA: TGTGCCAGCAGTCGAACTAGCGAAGAGACCCAGTACTTC. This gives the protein CASSRTSEETQYF. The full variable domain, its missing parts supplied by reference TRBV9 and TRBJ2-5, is DSGVTQTPKHLITATGQRVTLRCSPRSGDLSVYWYQQSLDQGLQFLIQYYNGEERAKGNILERFSAQQFPDLHSELNLSSLELGDSALYFCASSRTSEETQYFGPGTRLLVL.

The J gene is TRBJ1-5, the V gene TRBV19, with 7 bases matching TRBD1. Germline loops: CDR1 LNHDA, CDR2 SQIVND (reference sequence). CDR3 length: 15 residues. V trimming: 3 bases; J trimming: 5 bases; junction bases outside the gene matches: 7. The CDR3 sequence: CASSIWGTGDQPQHF. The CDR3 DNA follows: TGTGCCAGTAGTATCTGGGGAACAGGGGATCAGCCCCAGCATTTT. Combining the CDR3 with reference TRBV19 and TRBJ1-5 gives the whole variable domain DGGITQSPKYLFRKEGQNVTLSCEQNLNHDAMYWYRQDPGQGLRLIYYSQIVNDFQKGDIAEGYSVSREKKESFPLTVTSAQKNPTAFYLCASSIWGTGDQPQHFGDGTRLSIL.

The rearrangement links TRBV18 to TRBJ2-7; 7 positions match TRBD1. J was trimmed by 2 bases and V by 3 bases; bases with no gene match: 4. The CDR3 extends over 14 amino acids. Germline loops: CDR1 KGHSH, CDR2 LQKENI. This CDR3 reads CASSPGDSPYEQYV. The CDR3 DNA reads TGTGCCAGCTCACCGGGGGACAGCCCCTACGAGCAGTACGTC.

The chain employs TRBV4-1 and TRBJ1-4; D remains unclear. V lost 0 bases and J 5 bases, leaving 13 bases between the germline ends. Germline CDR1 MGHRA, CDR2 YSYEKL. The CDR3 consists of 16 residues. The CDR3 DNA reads TGCGCCAGCAGCCAAGATACGGTGGGGAGGAATGAAAAACTGTTTTTT. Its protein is CASSQDTVGRNEKLFF.

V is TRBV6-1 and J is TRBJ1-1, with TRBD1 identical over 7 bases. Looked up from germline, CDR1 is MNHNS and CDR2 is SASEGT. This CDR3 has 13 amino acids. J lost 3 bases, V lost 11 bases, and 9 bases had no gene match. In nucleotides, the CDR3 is TGTGCCGGTCAGGTCAGGGGGGACACTGAAGCTTTCTTT. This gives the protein CAGQVRGDTEAFF.

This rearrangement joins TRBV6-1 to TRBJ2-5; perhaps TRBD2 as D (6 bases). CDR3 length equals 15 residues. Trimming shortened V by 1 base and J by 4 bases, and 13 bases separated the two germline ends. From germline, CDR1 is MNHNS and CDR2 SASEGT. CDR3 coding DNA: TGTGCCAGCAGTGAAGGGGTCGGGGGTAGAGAGACCCAGTACTTC. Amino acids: CASSEGVGGRETQYF.

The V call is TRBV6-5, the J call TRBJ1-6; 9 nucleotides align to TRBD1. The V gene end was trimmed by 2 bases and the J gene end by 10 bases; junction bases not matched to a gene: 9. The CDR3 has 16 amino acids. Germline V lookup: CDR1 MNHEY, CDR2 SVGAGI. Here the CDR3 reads CASSYQSRTGVSPLHF. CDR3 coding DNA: TGTGCCAGCAGTTACCAAAGTCGGACAGGGGTATCACCCCTCCACTTT.

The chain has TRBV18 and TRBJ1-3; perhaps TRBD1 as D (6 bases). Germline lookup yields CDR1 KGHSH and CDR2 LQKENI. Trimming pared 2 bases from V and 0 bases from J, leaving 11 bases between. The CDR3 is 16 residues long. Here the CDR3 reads CASSPVGQNSGNTIYF. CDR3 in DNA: TGTGCCAGCTCACCAGTTGGACAGAACTCTGGAAACACCATATATTTT. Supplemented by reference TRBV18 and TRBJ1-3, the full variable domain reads NAGVMQNPRHLVRRRGQEARLRCSPMKGHSHVYWYRQLPEEGLKFMVYLQKENIIDESGMPKERFSAEFPKEGPSILRIQQVVRGDSAAYFCASSPVGQNSGNTIYFGEGSWLTVV.